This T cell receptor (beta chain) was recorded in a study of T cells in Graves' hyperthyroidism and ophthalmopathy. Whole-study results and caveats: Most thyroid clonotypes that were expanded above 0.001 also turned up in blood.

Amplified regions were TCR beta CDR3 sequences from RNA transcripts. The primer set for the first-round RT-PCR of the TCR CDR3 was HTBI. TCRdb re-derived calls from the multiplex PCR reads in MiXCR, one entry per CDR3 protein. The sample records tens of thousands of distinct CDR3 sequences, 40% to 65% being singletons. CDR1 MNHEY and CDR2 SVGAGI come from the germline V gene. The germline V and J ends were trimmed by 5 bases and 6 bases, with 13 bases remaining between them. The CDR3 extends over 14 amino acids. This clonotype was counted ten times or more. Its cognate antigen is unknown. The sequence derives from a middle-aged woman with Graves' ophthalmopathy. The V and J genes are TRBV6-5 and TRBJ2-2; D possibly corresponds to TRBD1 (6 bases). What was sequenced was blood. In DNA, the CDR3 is TGTGCCAGCAGTCAGGACAGTATTGCCGGGGAGCTGTTTTTT. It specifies CASSQDSIAGELFF.